This TCR beta chain was identified during a study of T cells after yellow fever vaccination. Study-level background: Where fractions had low cell numbers, libraries were prepared from them with the SMART-Seq v4 Ultra Low Input RNA kit.

There are 14 residues in the CDR3. CDR1 and CDR2 (germline): SGHAT, FQNNGV. Germline trimming cut 1 base from V and 3 bases from J; bases unmatched to any gene: 3. Whole-study results and caveats: Post-booster repertoires again held most primary-vaccination clones (about 95% CD4, roughly 88% CD8). Though weaker, the secondary response peaked faster, on day 5 versus 15.

The table lists this clonotype with a few counts. Its antigen is currently unknown. TCR cDNA was made by 5'RACE template switching, adding a universal primer site and UMIs. TCRdb re-called the 5' RACE reads with MiXCR, one entry per CDR3 protein. The data show fewer than 450,000 distinct CDR3 sequences, 7% to 9% seen once. The V and J genes are TRBV11-2 and TRBJ2-7, with TRBD1 matching over 7 bases. Material: PBMCs, obtained around 45 days after the first yellow fever vaccination. The TCR originated in a man aged 18 to 30 who received the YFV17D yellow fever vaccine. The CDR3: CASSLGPGGYEQYV. CDR3 bases: TGTGCCAGCAGCTTAGGTCCAGGGGGCTACGAGCAGTACGTC.